These 12 T cell receptor beta chains were sequenced from one sample in a study of blood T cell repertoires in COVID-19. Assay used: immunoSEQ multiplex PCR; TCRdb lists only in-frame clones, some missing. The sample has roughly 500,000 clones; roughly 90% are singletons. The sequenced material came from PBMCs or T cells enriched from blood (not recorded which). The receptor set was obtained from a middle-aged woman who had recovered from COVID-19.

This chain uses TRBV4-3 with TRBJ1-2; D is unresolved. Germline V gene data show CDR1 as LGHNA and CDR2 as YSLEER. V was clipped by 0 bases and J by 8 bases, with 16 bases between them. The CDR3 loop spans 15 amino acids. CDR3 region: CASSQEAREGRGYTF. CDR3 DNA sequence: TGCGCCAGCAGCCAAGAGGCTCGGGAAGGCAGGGGCTACACCTTC.

The V call is TRBV11-3, the J call TRBJ1-6; unclear D gene. Trimming shortened V by 5 bases and J by 7 bases, and 12 bases separated the two germline ends. The germline V gene has CDR1 SGHNT and CDR2 YENEEA. The CDR3 length is 14 residues. The CDR3 protein is CASSPDHPNSPLHF. The CDR3 DNA sequence: TGTGCCAGCAGCCCAGATCACCCCAATTCACCCCTCCACTTT. Full variable domain (rest looked up from reference TRBV11-3 and TRBJ1-6): EAGVVQSPRYKIIEKKQPVAFWCNPISGHNTLYWYLQNLGQGPELLIRYENEEAVDDSQLPKDRFSAERLKGVDSTLKIQPAELGDSAVYLCASSPDHPNSPLHFGNGTRLTVT.

V usage is TRBV19 and J usage is TRBJ1-3; no definite D call. This CDR3 contains 14 residues. The germline V and J ends were trimmed by 4 bases and 0 bases, with 7 bases remaining between them. Looked up from germline, CDR1 is LNHDA and CDR2 is SQIVND (reference sequence). This CDR3 is CASSKSGSGNTIYF. The CDR3 DNA follows: TGTGCCAGTAGTAAATCGGGCTCTGGAAACACCATATATTTT.

The chain joins TRBV5-4 to TRBJ2-3; tentatively, D is TRBD2 (5 bases). The CDR3 sequence is 13 residues long. The germline CDR1 and CDR2 sequences are SGHNT and YYREEE (reference sequence). The germline V and J ends were trimmed by 0 bases and 6 bases, with 8 bases remaining between them. The CDR3 region has the DNA TGTGCCAGCAGCTTGGCCGGGGAGGATACGCAGTATTTT. It encodes CASSLAGEDTQYF.

The chain carries TRBV15 and TRBJ1-2, with D possibly TRBD1 on 5 matching bases. Germline CDR1 is LNHNV and CDR2 is YYDKDF (reference sequence). Trimming left V 0 bases short and J 4 bases short, with 15 bases between. This CDR3 comprises 16 residues. CDR3 amino acids: CATSRDPRQLPYGYTF. CDR3 bases: TGTGCCACCAGCAGAGATCCCAGACAGCTACCCTATGGCTACACCTTC.

The chain combines TRBV19 with TRBJ1-5; 7 bases line up with TRBD1. Germline assignment: CDR1 LNHDA and CDR2 SQIVND (reference sequence). V lost 1 base, J lost 4 bases, and 7 bases stayed unmatched. The CDR3 loop spans 16 amino acids. CDR3 residues: CASSIVGGAGNQPQHF. The CDR3 DNA sequence: TGTGCCAGTAGTATAGTAGGGGGCGCTGGGAATCAGCCCCAGCATTTT.

V and J are TRBV19 and TRBJ1-2; tentatively, D is TRBD1 (5 bases). Trimming removed 0 bases from V and 0 bases from J, with 14 bases in between. This CDR3 has 17 residues. In germline, CDR1 is LNHDA, CDR2 SQIVND (reference sequence). The CDR3 loop reads CASSIDDPRRANYGYTF. CDR3 sequence (DNA): TGTGCCAGTAGTATAGATGATCCCCGCAGGGCTAACTATGGCTACACCTTC.

The J gene is TRBJ2-3, the V gene TRBV7-2, with 10 bases lining up with TRBD2. This CDR3 has 17 amino acids. Looked up from germline, CDR1 is SGHTA and CDR2 is FQGNSA. J gave up 2 bases and V 4 bases, and 9 bases lay outside the gene matches. CDR3 sequence (DNA): TGTGCCAGCAGCTCGGCGACTAGCGGGCCTCCCACAGATACGCAGTATTTT. This translates into CASSSATSGPPTDTQYF. Full variable domain (remainder filled in from reference TRBV7-2 and TRBJ2-3): GAGVSQSPSNKVTEKGKDVELRCDPISGHTALYWYRQSLGQGLEFLIYFQGNSAPDKSGLPSDRFSAERTGGSVSTLTIQRTQQEDSAVYLCASSSATSGPPTDTQYFGPGTRLTVL.

This clone occurred a few times. The rearrangement uses TRBV19 and TRBJ1-6; 9 bases are shared with TRBD1. J gave up 6 bases and V 5 bases, and 5 bases lay outside the gene matches. CDR1 and CDR2 from the germline V gene are LNHDA and SQIVND (reference sequence). There are 15 residues in the CDR3. CDR3 nucleotide sequence: TGTGCCAGTAGTTTTAAGGGACAGGGTAATTCACCCCTCCACTTT. Its translation: CASSFKGQGNSPLHF.

The V call is TRBV4-2, the J call TRBJ1-5; D is unresolved. The CDR3 consists of 14 residues. CDR1 LGHNA and CDR2 YNFKEQ come from the germline V gene. The V end lost 3 bases, the J end lost 0 bases, and 6 bases lay between the germline ends. CDR3: CASSQRGSNQPQHF. For the CDR3, the DNA is TGTGCCAGCAGCCAGAGAGGTAGCAATCAGCCCCAGCATTTT.

This chain joins TRBV2 and TRBJ2-4; 9 nucleotides agree with TRBD2. The CDR3 consists of 16 residues. With V trimmed by 0 bases and J by 0 bases, 0 bases remained unmatched. The V gene's germline CDR1 is SNHLY and CDR2 FYNNEI. The CDR3, as DNA: TGTGCCAGCAGTGAAGCTAGCGGGAGAGCCAAAAACATTCAGTACTTC. As protein: CASSEASGRAKNIQYF.

The chain carries TRBV18 and TRBJ2-1; perhaps TRBD2 as D (6 bases). V dropped 2 bases and J dropped 8 bases, with 7 bases sitting between them. The CDR3 consists of 12 residues. The germline gives CDR1 KGHSH, CDR2 LQKENI. The DNA of the CDR3 is TGTGCCAGCTCACCATCGGGGGATGAGCAGTTCTTC. This gives the protein CASSPSGDEQFF.